The sequence of this TCR beta chain was determined in a study of T cell responses to AZD1222 COVID-19 vaccine (dated by TCRdb to the early 2020s). Broadly, across the study: AZD1222 recipients given second doses at about 4 weeks or at about 12 weeks were pooled, since spike-specific TCR depth and breadth were not found to differ between the two schedules. Trial participants were enrolled by age into 18-55, 56-69 and 70-plus year subgroups, with roughly 160, 29 and 62 TCR-sequenced participants respectively. A total of 230 to 250 trial participants underwent TCR sequencing, of whom 200 to 220 had received two doses of AZD1222 and 26 had received two doses of the MenACWY control vaccine.

What this sample's time point label stands for: baseline before first vaccination. The vaccinee samples were drawn from two UK trials, COV001 and COV002, one of which was a single-blind randomized controlled phase 2/3 trial testing AZD1222 (ChAdOx1 nCoV-19) in healthy adults. For TCRbeta chain sequencing, PBMC samples were collected from trial participants at day 0 and at day 28 after the second dose. CDR1 is given as SEHNR and CDR2 as FQNEAQ, both from the germline V gene (reference sequence). From the cysteine up to the phenylalanine, the CDR3 has a length of 15 residues. Only the CDR3 portion is preserved as DNA: 45 bases, with reading frame beginning at the first base. The germline ends are 11 bases apart after V is trimmed by 2 bases and J by 0 bases. What the research found in general, with its limitations: Conclusions about previously exposed vaccinees are limited because only 6 or 7 AZD1222 recipients were SARS-CoV-2 seropositive at baseline. The whole spike protein was spanned by vaccine-associated CD4 TCRs, and dominant responses were seen in regions 160-218 and 743-854. A significant rise in spike-specific TCR breadth and depth was observed after two AZD1222 doses relative to day 0 and relative to MenACWY recipients. Reportedly, close to half of the unique spike-specific TCRs recognized epitopes lying outside the regions that are mutated in the B.1.351 and B.1.1.7 variants. Most participants were white British and females outnumbered males, and the authors suggested that clonal diversity may have been underestimated. The 56-69-year group was small, and its depth increase did not reach significance, likely because of low power. Because no day 14 peak-response samples were available, repertoires were characterized only after the peak T cell response.

The CDR3 regions of human TCRbeta chains were analyzed by immunosequencing. Per the authors' processing: TCRs in the repertoires were matched against a reference library of SARS-CoV-2-specific TCRs that had been generated with the MIRA antigen-specificity platform. Breadth was defined as the fraction of unique TCRs that were SARS-CoV-2-associated, and depth was defined as the fraction of total T cells that were SARS-CoV-2-associated. Using the MIRA data, each spike-specific TCR was mapped to the spike region that the TCR reacts to and placed in a CD4 or CD8 class. Log10-transformed breadth and depth values were compared by one-way ANOVA with Sidak's multiple comparisons tests. TCRdb stores this immuneACCESS table with in-frame sequences only. Part of the clones is absent; in the studies checked, under half of the shortfall reflects unresolved V genes, and no reason is known for the rest. V, J and clone size were drawn from that table, and D and trimming were deduced from the DNA. The sample yields some 150,000 clones; 90% to 95% were counted once. About 3% of the sample rests with the top ten.

Remarks on this clone: Its recognized antigen is unknown. Base qualities are missing; no much larger clone stands one base away.

The clonotype was recovered from an adult in good health. The input for sequencing was peripheral blood, taken on day 0 of AZD1222 vaccination. The V and J segments used are TRBV7-9 and TRBJ2-7; matching of 5 bases hints at TRBD1 as the D gene. The CDR3 loop reads CASSLPTVASYEQYF. The bases read TGTGCCAGCAGCTTACCGACAGTTGCCTCCTACGAGCAGTACTTC.